The present TCR beta chain was sequenced within a study of cytomegalovirus exposure and HLA in healthy donors. With respect to this clone: Its target is unknown.

CDR3 length: 16 amino acids. The V gene's germline CDR1 is MNHNS and CDR2 SASEGT. The germline V and J ends were trimmed by 4 bases and 5 bases, with 19 bases remaining between them. Measured with immunoSEQ multiplex PCR; TCRdb has only the in-frame clones, and not every one. The profile shows 200,000 or so clones, 84% of them singletons. Study-wide results and limits: For cytomegalovirus status, the classifier reportedly gave diagnoses with high specificity and sensitivity. Clusters of TCRs from the first cohort tended to co-occur in the 110 or so validation repertoires (as a later analysis found). Among TCR beta chains, those listed as cytomegalovirus-associated numbered fewer than 200.

The specimen was PBMCs. The TCR originated in a woman aged 25-40 years in good health and CMV-seropositive. V and J are TRBV6-1 and TRBJ2-3; possibly TRBD2 for D (5 bases). The chain's CDR3 is CASSVEGPRWGDTQYF. CDR3 in DNA: TGTGCCAGCAGTGTTGAGGGCCCACGTTGGGGAGATACGCAGTATTTT.